The 32 T cell receptor beta chains listed next were all sequenced from one sample in a study of T cell responses to AZD1222 COVID-19 vaccine. Sequencing used immunoSEQ multiplex PCR; TCRdb keeps in-frame clones, though not all of them. This table has fewer than 120,000 clones, about 87% appearing once. The sequencing used peripheral blood, collected on day 0 of AZD1222 vaccination. These receptors were collected from an adult in good health.

This clone was counted only a few times. The CDR3 coding sequence is TGTGCCAGCAGCTTGGCCTGGCGGAATCAGCCCCAGCATTTT. It specifies CASSLAWRNQPQHF. The rearrangement links TRBV5-8 to TRBJ1-5; D is unclear. CDR1 is SGHTS, CDR2 YDEGEE, per germline. The CDR3 length is 14 residues. V was shortened by 0 bases and J by 4 bases, with 8 bases between the two germline ends.

The chain employs TRBV6-5 and TRBJ1-2; 11 bases are shared with TRBD1. CDR1 is MNHEY and CDR2 is SVGAGI in the germline V gene. V lost 5 bases to trimming and J lost 4 bases; unmatched junction nucleotides: 3. The CDR3 runs to 14 residues. CDR3 amino acids: CASSRGTGGYGYTF. CDR3 DNA: TGTGCCAGCAGTCGAGGGACAGGGGGCTATGGCTACACCTTC.

The chain employs TRBV10-3 and TRBJ2-1; 8 bases map to TRBD2. The ends lost 2 bases at V and 4 bases at J; junction bases unmatched: 7. This CDR3 comprises 16 residues. Germline V gene lookup returns CDR1 ENHRY and CDR2 SYGVKD. DNA of the CDR3: TGTGCCATCAGTGAGACGGTAGCGGGAAGGTACAATGAGCAGTTCTTC. Protein: CAISETVAGRYNEQFF.

This clone was seen once. The sample has other DNA sequences that encode this CDR3 too. The CDR3 region has the DNA TGCAGCGTTGGAGGGGGGAATCAGCCCCAGCATTTT. Protein: CSVGGGNQPQHF. V gene TRBV29-1 combines with J gene TRBJ1-5, with D possibly matching TRBD1 (6 bases). CDR1 is SQVTM, CDR2 ANQGSEA, per germline. The CDR3 is 12 amino acids. V was shortened by 4 bases and J by 4 bases, with 8 bases between the two germline ends. The complete variable domain, with remaining parts taken from reference TRBV29-1 and TRBJ1-5, reads SAVISQKPSRDICQRGTSLTIQCQVDSQVTMMFWYRQQPGQSLTLIATANQGSEATYESGFVIDKFPISRPNLTFSTLTVSNMSPEDSSIYLCSVGGGNQPQHFGDGTRLSIL.

This rearrangement joins TRBV27 to TRBJ1-6; D possibly corresponds to TRBD1 (5 bases). Trimming stripped 5 bases from V and 9 bases from J, with 17 bases between. From germline, CDR1 is MNHEY and CDR2 SMNVEV (reference sequence). The CDR3 length is 15 residues. CDR3 region: CASSPGWGVASPLHF. The CDR3 coding sequence is TGTGCCAGCAGTCCCGGTTGGGGGGTCGCTTCACCCCTCCACTTT.

The chain links TRBV7-2 to TRBJ1-5; D unresolved. V was shortened by 1 base and J by 6 bases, with 13 bases between the two germline ends. The CDR3 runs 15 residues. Looked up from germline, CDR1 is SGHTA and CDR2 is FQGNSA. Written as DNA, the CDR3 is TGTGCCAGCAGCTTAGGAGGAGGCTCCGGTCAGCCCCAGCATTTT. Translating it yields CASSLGGGSGQPQHF.

This clone was recorded once. The chain uses TRBV4-2 and TRBJ2-7, with 8 bases fitting TRBD2. Germline CDR1 reads LGHNA; CDR2 reads YNFKEQ. V gave up 1 base and J gave up 2 bases; unmatched junction bases: 4. There are 15 residues in the CDR3. The CDR3 protein is CASSQAGTSTYEQYF. The CDR3 nucleotides read TGTGCCAGCAGCCAAGCCGGGACTAGTACCTACGAGCAGTACTTC.

This sequence joins TRBV7-9 and TRBJ1-1; 9 positions match TRBD1. The junction had 5 bases not matched to a gene; V was cut back by 6 bases and J by 3 bases. The length of the CDR3 is 14 residues. From germline, CDR1 is SEHNR and CDR2 FQNEAQ (reference sequence). CDR3 sequence reads: CASSGTGLYTEAFF. In nucleotides, the CDR3 is TGTGCCAGCAGTGGGACAGGGCTTTACACTGAAGCTTTCTTT.

The rearrangement uses TRBV5-4 and TRBJ2-5; TRBD1 is a possible D gene (7 bases). Trimming took off 4 bases at V and 3 bases at J, with 16 bases between the two ends. The length of the CDR3 is 15 residues. Germline CDR1 SGHNT, CDR2 YYREEE (reference sequence). CDR3 in amino acids: CASSQGGDRKETQYF. The CDR3 DNA sequence: TGTGCCAGCAGCCAGGGGGGTGATAGAAAAGAGACCCAGTACTTC.

The chain is built from TRBV6-6 and TRBJ1-5; D is undetermined. Germline V gene data show CDR1 as MNHNY and CDR2 as SVGAGI (reference sequence). Trimming removed 0 bases from V and 1 base from J, with 4 bases in between. This CDR3 contains 14 residues. The CDR3 bases are TGTGCCAGCAGTTACTCTAACAGCAATCAGCCCCAGCATTTT. Protein product: CASSYSNSNQPQHF.

The rearrangement links TRBV5-1 to TRBJ2-7, with TRBD2 as a possible D gene (5 bases). The germline V and J ends were trimmed by 0 bases and 5 bases, with 21 bases remaining between them. The CDR3 spans 17 residues. CDR1 is SGHRS, CDR2 YFSETQ, per germline. Written as DNA, the CDR3 is TGCGCCAGCAGCTTGGACCCCGTTAGGGAGTGGTTGGACGAGCAGTACTTC. It specifies CASSLDPVREWLDEQYF.

The chain recombines TRBV25-1 with TRBJ1-6, with a tentative D call TRBD1 (6 bases). V was shortened by 6 bases and J by 11 bases, with 11 bases between the two germline ends. CDR3 size: 12 residues. Germline CDR1 is MGHDK and CDR2 is SYGVNS. CDR3 residues: CASREQGAPLHF. The CDR3 DNA reads TGTGCCAGCAGAGAACAGGGTGCACCCCTCCACTTT.

This chain links TRBV5-6 with TRBJ2-1, with 10 bases fitting TRBD2. Trimming took 4 bases from V and 9 from J; bases not matched to a gene: 13. The CDR3 is made up of 16 amino acids. The germline CDR1 and CDR2 sequences are SGHDT and YYEEEE. The CDR3, as DNA: TGTGCCAGCAGCCTCCTAGCGGGAGCCTTTCGTGCTGAGCAGTTCTTC. It specifies CASSLLAGAFRAEQFF.

The rearrangement uses TRBV2 and TRBJ2-7; 7 bases map to TRBD2. The CDR3 is 13 residues long. The germline V gene has CDR1 SNHLY and CDR2 FYNNEI. Trimming cost V 5 bases and J 6 bases; bases outside gene matches: 7. Here the CDR3 DNA reads TGTGCCAGCAGTAACCTGGAGCGGGGCGAGCAGTACTTC. This translates into CASSNLERGEQYF. The full variable domain, its missing parts supplied by reference TRBV2 and TRBJ2-7, is EPEVTQTPSHQVTQMGQEVILRCVPISNHLYFYWYRQILGQKVEFLVSFYNNEISEKSEIFDDQFSVERPDGSNFTLKIRSTKLEDSAMYFCASSNLERGEQYFGPGTRLTVT.

Written as DNA, the CDR3 is TGTGCCAGCAGCTTGGAACAGGGGTTCTATGGCTACACCTTC. Translated: CASSLEQGFYGYTF. The rearrangement links TRBV7-8 to TRBJ1-2; 7 bases agree with TRBD1. This CDR3 is built from 14 residues. Per germline, CDR1 SGHVS and CDR2 FQNEAQ. The trim removed 3 bases at V and 4 bases at J, leaving 5 bases unmatched.

This chain links TRBV5-1 with TRBJ2-7, with D unresolved. The CDR3 length is 11 residues. V was clipped by 4 bases and J by 3 bases, with 5 bases between them. Germline loops: CDR1 SGHRS, CDR2 YFSETQ. The CDR3 is CASSNNYEQYF. The CDR3, as DNA: TGCGCCAGCAGCAACAACTACGAGCAGTACTTC. The full variable domain, completed using reference TRBV5-1 and TRBJ2-7, is KAGVTQTPRYLIKTRGQQVTLSCSPISGHRSVSWYQQTPGQGLQFLFEYFSETQRNKGNFPGRFSGRQFSNSRSEMNVSTLELGDSALYLCASSNNYEQYFGPGTRLTVT.

The chain uses TRBV28 and TRBJ1-2; 7 bases are a match to TRBD1. Germline V gene sequence: CDR1 MDHEN, CDR2 SYDVKM. V lost 6 bases and J lost 0; bases outside the gene matches: 10. The CDR3 is 16 residues long. CDR3 protein: CASSSNRGRANYGYTF. The CDR3 bases are TGTGCCAGCAGCTCAAACAGGGGTAGGGCTAACTATGGCTACACCTTC.

V is TRBV5-1 and J is TRBJ1-1; no firm D call. Trimming removed 0 bases at V and 4 bases at J, with 4 bases between. Germline CDR1 and CDR2: SGHRS and YFSETQ. This CDR3 spans 12 amino acids. CDR3 DNA sequence: TGCGCCAGCAGCTTGGGGGTCACTGAAGCTTTCTTT. Translation gives CASSLGVTEAFF.

V usage is TRBV6-5 and J usage is TRBJ1-4; D perhaps matches TRBD1 (6 bases). The V and J ends lost 3 bases and 4 bases respectively, with 12 bases between them. The CDR3 loop spans 15 amino acids. CDR1 is MNHEY, CDR2 SVGAGI, per germline. In DNA form, the CDR3 reads TGTGCCAGCAGTTATTTGGGCAGGGGTAATGAAAAACTGTTTTTT. Amino acids: CASSYLGRGNEKLFF.

The gene calls are TRBV7-9 and TRBJ2-1; 8 bases map to TRBD2. The V gene's germline CDR1 is SEHNR and CDR2 FQNEAQ (reference sequence). The V segment lost 5 bases and the J segment 9 bases; nucleotides outside the gene matches: 12. The CDR3 spans 15 residues. The CDR3 DNA reads TGTGCCAGCAGCGCCCGGAGGCTAGCGGGTCTTGAGCAGTTCTTC. Its protein is CASSARRLAGLEQFF.

The chain uses TRBV5-1 and TRBJ2-2; D uncertain. The germline V gene encodes CDR1 SGHRS and CDR2 YFSETQ. The CDR3 consists of 15 residues. Trimming stripped 3 bases from V and 5 bases from J, with 14 bases between. CDR3 loop: CASSSELTRTGELFF. CDR3 DNA: TGCGCCAGCAGCTCGGAACTTACAAGAACCGGGGAGCTGTTTTTT.

The V gene is TRBV3-1 (or the pseudogene TRBV3-2), the J gene TRBJ2-2; tentative D call: TRBD2 (5 bases). The V end was cut by 5 bases, the J end by 5 bases, with 18 bases between. The CDR3 runs 16 residues. CDR1 and CDR2 from the germline V gene are LGHDT and YNNKEL (reference sequence). The CDR3 loop reads CASSFVQAPGTGELFF. The CDR3 nucleotides are TGTGCCAGCAGCTTTGTGCAGGCGCCGGGGACCGGGGAGCTGTTTTTT.

The V gene is TRBV6-5, the J gene TRBJ1-5; possibly TRBD1 for D (6 bases). Germline CDR1 MNHEY, CDR2 SVGAGI. This CDR3 has 16 amino acids. V was cut by 3 bases and J by 0 bases, with 12 bases left in between. As DNA, the CDR3 is TGTGCCAGCAGTTATGGACAGTCATATAGCAATCAGCCCCAGCATTTT. This codes for CASSYGQSYSNQPQHF.

The chain joins TRBV5-1 to TRBJ1-1; no definite D call. The CDR3 spans 15 residues. Trimming took 6 bases from V and 1 from J, leaving 16 bases between them. CDR1 and CDR2 from the germline V gene are SGHRS and YFSETQ. This CDR3 reads CASTNPSAANTEAFF. The DNA for the CDR3 is TGCGCCAGCACTAATCCGTCAGCTGCGAACACTGAAGCTTTCTTT.

The CDR3 DNA is TGTGCCAGCACATACAGGGGAGGGTATCAGCCCCAGCATTTT. Its translation: CASTYRGGYQPQHF. J is TRBJ1-5 and V is TRBV19; 7 bases line up with TRBD1. V was clipped by 9 bases and J by 5 bases; unmatched bases: 10. The CDR3 extends over 14 amino acids. Germline-derived CDR1 and CDR2 are LNHDA and SQIVND (reference sequence).

The rearrangement links TRBV25-1 to TRBJ2-7; D remains ambiguous. The CDR3 consists of 13 residues. Germline lookup yields CDR1 MGHDK and CDR2 SYGVNS. Trimming left V 6 bases short and J 2 bases short, with 11 bases between. This CDR3 is CASRGSEAYEQYF. The CDR3 bases are TGTGCCAGCAGGGGATCAGAGGCCTACGAGCAGTACTTC.

The chain recombines TRBV6-2 or TRBV6-3 with TRBJ1-5; D is unresolved. V lost 7 bases and J 0 bases, leaving 13 bases between the germline ends. The CDR3 has 15 residues. The germline V gene has CDR1 MNHEY and CDR2 SVGEGT. CDR3 bases: TGTGCCAGCACCCCCACCGGGAATAGCAATCAGCCCCAGCATTTT. Amino acid sequence: CASTPTGNSNQPQHF.

The V gene is TRBV6-2 or TRBV6-3, the J gene TRBJ1-1; no firm D call. V lost 2 bases to trimming and J lost 7 bases, with 20 bases between them. Germline CDR1 is MNHEY and CDR2 is SVGEGT. The CDR3 has 16 amino acids. The CDR3 loop is CASSYPLGPNFNEAFF. In DNA, the CDR3 is TGTGCCAGCAGTTACCCCCTAGGACCGAACTTTAATGAAGCTTTCTTT.

This clone was recorded once. The genes are TRBV19 and TRBJ2-2; no firm D call. Trimming left V 5 bases short and J 0 bases short, with 7 bases between. The CDR3 covers 14 residues. Germline-derived CDR1 and CDR2 are LNHDA and SQIVND (reference sequence). CDR3 sequence (DNA): TGTGCCAGTAGTCCCCCCGCGAACACCGGGGAGCTGTTTTTT. As protein: CASSPPANTGELFF.

This chain uses TRBV5-5 with TRBJ2-7; D assignment may be TRBD1 or TRBD2 (5 bases each). The CDR3 contains 16 residues. The germline gives CDR1 SGHKS, CDR2 YYEKEE (reference sequence). V was shortened by 4 bases and J by 1 base, with 18 bases between the two germline ends. The CDR3 sequence: CASSQSGTVLSYEQYF. CDR3 sequence (DNA): TGTGCCAGCAGCCAGTCCGGGACCGTCCTTTCCTACGAGCAGTACTTC.

This chain links TRBV7-9 with TRBJ2-3; 7 bases are shared with TRBD2. Germline CDR1 SEHNR, CDR2 FQNEAQ (reference sequence). Trimming cost V 5 bases and J 0 bases; bases outside gene matches: 8. This CDR3 comprises 16 residues. CDR3 loop: CASSPLAGTSTDTQYF. The CDR3 coding sequence is TGTGCCAGCAGCCCGTTAGCGGGTACTAGCACAGATACGCAGTATTTT.

The chain couples TRBV4-1 to TRBJ1-2; weak D call: TRBD1 (6 bases). The V gene lost 2 bases and the J gene lost 3 bases, with 10 bases spanning the gap. There are 14 residues in the CDR3. Germline values: CDR1 MGHRA, CDR2 YSYEKL. CDR3 DNA sequence: TGCGCCAGCAGCCAAACTGCAGGGGACTATGGCTACACCTTC. It is translated as CASSQTAGDYGYTF.